Listed here are 24 T cell receptor beta chains from one sample, sequenced in a study of early T cells in non-severe SARS-CoV-2 infection. MiXCR was run by TCRdb on the 5' RACE reads, yielding one entry per CDR3 protein. The repertoire holds more than 40,000 distinct CDR3 sequences, under 4.5% seen once, with 3% to 3.5% in the top ten. Specimen: whole blood. The origin of the receptors is an adult who was a healthcare worker with PCR-confirmed SARS-CoV-2 infection or an uninfected control (not recorded which).

This clonotype was seen at least ten times. The chain employs TRBV7-9 and TRBJ1-1; D is ambiguous. The CDR3 covers 12 residues. V was clipped by 8 bases and J by 1 base, with 8 bases between them. CDR1 and CDR2 (germline): SEHNR, FQNEAQ (reference sequence). In nucleotides, the CDR3 is TGTGCCAGCCTCCGGTGGAACACTGAAGCTTTCTTT. Residues: CASLRWNTEAFF.

The V and J genes are TRBV7-9 and TRBJ2-7; 11 bases line up with TRBD1. The V segment lost 6 bases and the J segment 5 bases; nucleotides outside the gene matches: 12. CDR3 length: 16 residues. CDR1 is SEHNR and CDR2 is FQNEAQ in the germline V gene (reference sequence). The CDR3 sequence is CASRSWTGGDENEQYF. CDR3 DNA: TGTGCCAGCAGATCGTGGACAGGGGGCGACGAGAACGAGCAGTACTTC.

This clonotype was seen many times. The chain combines TRBV6-5 with TRBJ2-7, with no clear D. CDR1 is MNHEY, CDR2 SVGAGI, per germline. The V gene lost 8 bases and the J gene lost 2 bases, with 10 bases spanning the gap. The CDR3 length is 12 residues. The CDR3 coding sequence is TGTGCCAGCGGCAGATTGCCCTACGAGCAGTACTTC. Residues: CASGRLPYEQYF.

This clonotype was seen ten or more times. The V gene is TRBV9, the J gene TRBJ1-2; 8 nucleotides agree with TRBD1. The germline CDR1 and CDR2 sequences are SGDLS and YYNGEE. Losses at the gene ends were 3 bases for V and 4 bases for J; bases not matched to a gene: 8. The CDR3 contains 15 residues. CDR3 in DNA: TGTGCCAGCAGCGCAGACAGGGGAGGAAGCTATGGCTACACCTTC. Translating it yields CASSADRGGSYGYTF.

The chain joins TRBV11-3 to TRBJ2-5; 9 bases align to TRBD1. V lost 5 bases and J lost 5; bases outside the gene matches: 9. CDR1 is SGHNT, CDR2 YENEEA, per germline. The CDR3 has 15 amino acids. The CDR3, as DNA: TGTGCCAGCAGCAACAGGGGGCGCATTCTGGAGACCCAGTACTTC. Encoded protein: CASSNRGRILETQYF.

The table lists this clonotype with many counts. This chain joins TRBV29-1 and TRBJ2-7, with D possibly matching TRBD1 (7 bases). This CDR3 has 15 residues. Germline V lookup: CDR1 SQVTM, CDR2 ANQGSEA. V lost 4 bases and J 1 base, leaving 17 bases between the germline ends. CDR3 bases: TGCAGCGTTGGAGGTGGTTCAGGGGGGTCCTACGAGCAGTACTTC. The encoded protein is CSVGGGSGGSYEQYF.

Many counts were recorded for this clonotype. The chain uses TRBV4-1 and TRBJ2-4, with D tentatively TRBD2 (7 bases). Trimming stripped 6 bases from V and 3 bases from J, with 18 bases between. Germline V gives CDR1 MGHRA, CDR2 YSYEKL. The CDR3 length is 16 residues. In DNA form, the CDR3 reads TGCGCCAGCAGTTCCTGGGGGGCTAGCGGCAAAAACATTCAGTACTTC. It codes for CASSSWGASGKNIQYF.

This clonotype was seen at least ten times. The gene calls are TRBV6-1 and TRBJ2-3; 8 bases are shared with TRBD1. Germline V gene lookup returns CDR1 MNHNS and CDR2 SASEGT. The CDR3 runs 16 residues. V shed 6 bases and J 4 bases; nucleotides not matched to a gene: 12. The CDR3 sequence is CASSPPGTGDPDTQYF. For the CDR3, the DNA is TGTGCCAGCAGCCCCCCCGGGACAGGTGACCCAGATACGCAGTATTTT.

Only a few counts were recorded for this clonotype. The V call is TRBV20-1, the J call TRBJ1-6, with 8 bases identical to TRBD1. The CDR3 extends over 17 amino acids. CDR1 DFQATT and CDR2 SNEGSKA come from the germline V gene (reference sequence). The ends lost 0 bases at V and 10 bases at J; junction bases unmatched: 14. The CDR3 sequence: CSARDAAGGSTHSPLHF. CDR3 DNA: TGCAGTGCTAGAGATGCTGCAGGGGGCTCTACCCACTCACCCCTCCACTTT.

This clonotype was recorded many times. The chain uses TRBV12-3 or TRBV12-4 and TRBJ1-4; D gene unclear. Trimming left V 2 bases short and J 0 bases short, with 7 bases between. This CDR3 is built from 15 residues. The CDR3 DNA reads as TGTGCCAGCAGTTTATTCGGGTCAACTAATGAAAAACTGTTTTTT. Amino acid sequence: CASSLFGSTNEKLFF.

This clonotype was detected only a few times. J is TRBJ2-7 and V is TRBV20-1; 12 positions agree with TRBD1. The CDR3 sequence is 14 residues long. With 0 bases clipped from V and 6 bases from J, the junction kept 3 bases outside the gene matches. The V gene's germline CDR1 is DFQATT and CDR2 SNEGSKA (reference sequence). This chain's CDR3 is CSARDRDRGLEQYF. DNA for the CDR3: TGCAGTGCTAGAGATAGGGACAGGGGGCTCGAGCAGTACTTC.

This clonotype has ten or more counts. V gene TRBV6-1 combines with J gene TRBJ2-2; 8 bases align to TRBD2. Looked up from germline, CDR1 is MNHNS and CDR2 is SASEGT. The CDR3 extends over 15 amino acids. Trimming took 2 bases from V and 13 from J; bases not matched to a gene: 12. CDR3 region: CASSELLAGGRGLFF. The CDR3 DNA reads TGTGCCAGCAGTGAATTGTTGGCGGGGGGACGGGGGCTGTTTTTT.

This clonotype was observed many times. The chain uses TRBV20-1 and TRBJ2-7, with no clear D. The CDR3 runs 14 residues. The V gene lost 2 bases and the J gene lost 4 bases, with 15 bases spanning the gap. The V gene's germline CDR1 is DFQATT and CDR2 SNEGSKA (reference sequence). DNA for the CDR3: TGCAGTGCTAGACTTAACAGCCCCCCGTACGAGCAGTACTTC. Translation gives CSARLNSPPYEQYF.

This clonotype was observed many times. One junction end disagrees with the germline gene, perhaps due to a read error. The J gene is TRBJ2-1, the V gene TRBV7-2, with 9 bases that match TRBD1. Germline V gives CDR1 SGHTA, CDR2 FQGNSA. This CDR3 is built from 12 residues. The CDR3 DNA is TGTGCCAGCAGCTTAGGAGGGACAGGGCTTGTCTTC. Translated: CASSLGGTGLVF.

The chain combines TRBV11-2 with TRBJ2-3; D unclear. The V and J ends lost 2 bases and 0 bases respectively, with 6 bases between them. Germline CDR1 reads SGHAT; CDR2 reads FQNNGV. CDR3 size: 14 residues. The chain's CDR3 is CASSLLPSTDTQYF. The CDR3 coding sequence is TGTGCCAGCAGCTTACTCCCTAGCACAGATACGCAGTATTTT. The whole variable domain, filled in from reference TRBV11-2 and TRBJ2-3, reads EAGVAQSPRYKIIEKRQSVAFWCNPISGHATLYWYQQILGQGPKLLIQFQNNGVVDDSQLPKDRFSAERLKGVDSTLKIQPAKLEDSAVYLCASSLLPSTDTQYFGPGTRLTVL.

This clonotype was counted many times. V and J are TRBV2 and TRBJ2-3; D gene unclear. Germline assignment: CDR1 SNHLY and CDR2 FYNNEI. The CDR3 has 13 amino acids. V was clipped by 4 bases and J by 2 bases, with 7 bases between them. The CDR3 DNA follows: TGTGCCAGCAGTGCTCCTTTCACAGATACGCAGTATTTT. It is translated as CASSAPFTDTQYF.

This clonotype turned up a few times. The J gene is TRBJ2-3, the V gene TRBV5-1, with 15 bases that match TRBD2. CDR3 length equals 19 residues. Germline V lookup: CDR1 SGHRS, CDR2 YFSETQ. V was pared by 4 bases and J by 3 bases, with 12 bases of the junction left unmatched. The DNA of the CDR3 is TGCGCCAGCAGCAAGACTGGACTAGCGGGGGGGCAAGTGACAGATACGCAGTATTTT. Its translation is CASSKTGLAGGQVTDTQYF.

This clonotype was seen at least ten times. The CDR3, as DNA: TGTGCCAGCAGCCCCCTCAGGCAGGGGGTGATCTATGGCTACACCTTC. Its protein product is CASSPLRQGVIYGYTF. The gene calls are TRBV21-1 and TRBJ1-2; the table assigns TRBD1, which was not confirmed against the DNA. TRBV21-1 is an annotated pseudogene. The CDR3 is made up of 16 amino acids.

This clonotype was counted ten times or more. Sequence at one end of the junction differs from germline and may be a read error. This rearrangement joins TRBV7-6 to TRBJ2-2; 10 bases match TRBD2. Germline V CDR1 and CDR2: SGHVS, FNYEAQ. The CDR3 is made up of 12 amino acids. This CDR3 is CASGGATGELFF. The DNA for the CDR3 is TGCGCGAGCGGGGGGGCCACCGGGGAGCTGTTTTTT. Complete variable domain (other parts from reference TRBV7-6 and TRBJ2-2): GAGVSQSPRYKVTKRGQDVALRCDPISGHVSLYWYRQALGQGPEFLTYFNYEAQQDKSGLPNDRFSAERPEGSISTLTIQRTEQRDSAMYRCASGGATGELFFGEGSRLTVL.

This clonotype was counted ten times or more. The V call is TRBV24-1, the J call TRBJ1-2; no reliable D call. Germline V gene lookup returns CDR1 KGHDR and CDR2 SFDVKD. V lost 7 bases, J lost 2 bases, and 13 bases lay in between. The CDR3 is made up of 14 amino acids. The DNA of the CDR3 is TGTGCCACCAGCGCCGGACGGTTGAACTATGGCTACACCTTC. Translating it yields CATSAGRLNYGYTF.

J is TRBJ2-7 and V is TRBV9; 11 nucleotides align to TRBD1. V shed 7 bases and J 3 bases; nucleotides not matched to a gene: 6. There are 14 residues in the CDR3. Germline V gene lookup returns CDR1 SGDLS and CDR2 YYNGEE. The CDR3 region is CASLQGTGGYEQYF. CDR3 coding DNA: TGTGCCAGCCTCCAGGGGACAGGGGGCTACGAGCAGTACTTC.

This clonotype was observed many times. CDR3 sequence reads: CASSLVSPNQETQYF. CDR3 DNA: TGTGCCAGCAGCTTAGTCTCCCCGAACCAAGAGACCCAGTACTTC. The chain links TRBV7-9 to TRBJ2-5, with D unclear. This CDR3 has 15 amino acids. Between the trimmed V and J ends, which lost 1 base and 0 bases, there was a span of 9 bases. Per the germline V gene, CDR1 is SEHNR and CDR2 is FQNEAQ (reference sequence).

This clonotype was counted ten times or more. This chain links TRBV6-5 with TRBJ1-6; D remains unclear. Between the trimmed V and J ends, which lost 6 bases and 10 bases, there was a span of 13 bases. The germline gives CDR1 MNHEY, CDR2 SVGAGI. The CDR3 spans 13 residues. The CDR3 protein is CASSRTGISPLHF. CDR3 coding DNA: TGTGCCAGCAGCCGGACTGGGATCTCACCCCTCCACTTT.

This clonotype has a count of ten or more. The rearrangement uses TRBV18 and TRBJ2-6; TRBD1 agrees at 7 bases. The CDR3 loop spans 15 amino acids. Germline V lookup: CDR1 KGHSH, CDR2 LQKENI. The V gene end was trimmed by 6 bases and the J gene end by 2 bases; junction bases not matched to a gene: 4. The CDR3 nucleotides are TGTGCCAGCTCGCGAACAGGGGCTGGGGCCAACGTCCTGACTTTC. Its translation: CASSRTGAGANVLTF.